Below, one TCR beta chain is given with its context. What this receptor recognizes is not known. Base qualities are not at hand, and no much larger clone is one base apart. From the cysteine through the phenylalanine, the CDR3 covers 15 amino acids. Only the CDR3 portion is preserved as DNA: 45 bases, with reading frame beginning at the first base. V lost 1 base and J lost 0 bases; the stretch between them is 6 bases long. CDR1 and CDR2, looked up from the germline V gene, are LGHNA and YNFKEQ. A second Seattle source provided samples from volunteer blood donors who had recovered from COVID-19. The collaborating institutions used their own protocols to collect whole blood in K2EDTA tubes. For TCRbeta analysis, collaborator samples were shipped as frozen whole blood, as isolated PBMCs, or as DNA extracted from either sample type. The data derive from a study of blood T cell repertoires in COVID-19 (dated by TCRdb to the early 2020s). Notes on the research overall: Collaborator samples came from the United States, Italy and Spain and covered acute and convalescent phases of COVID-19. Where HLA class I and class II types were available, the types were taken from metadata supplied by the sample provider, not from assay-based typing. Nearly every sample came with metadata listing a de-identified subject ID, COVID-19 status, age in years and sex. The material from the prospective study consisted of cDNA or gDNA derived from T cells, B-cell-depleted T cells, or PBMCs. The repertoires were made available in a free public database intended to serve as a resource for research on the immune response to SARS-CoV-2. Deeply sampled blood TCRbeta repertoires from subjects exposed to, actively infected with, or recovered from COVID-19 were included in the dataset. The samples were drawn from two sources: the first 160 participants of the ongoing ImmuneRACE study, and over 1,000 subjects contributed by 6 global collaborators. The paper's findings and limits, for the study overall: The amount of clinical and demographic metadata varied by source and participant and was provided uncurated.

The immunoSEQ Assay, a bias-controlled multiplex PCR, was used to amplify TCRbeta CDR3 regions from genomic DNA. The authors processed their data as follows. The number of nucleated cells in each sample was estimated from the amplification of reference gene primers within the assay. To quantify the absolute abundance of each unique TCRbeta CDR3 rearrangement, sequence reads were collapsed and filtered. For each sample, productive Simpson clonality was calculated by taking the square root of Simpson's diversity index across productive rearrangements. Not all clones reach the TCRdb copy of this immuneACCESS table, which keeps in-frame sequences only. Checked studies attribute under half of the gap to unresolved V genes and leave the rest unexplained. The V and J calls and clone size were taken over from that table, and D and trimming were inferred from the DNA. This sample lists about 92,000 clones; around three quarters were detected once. The top ten clones comprise 8% to 9% of the sample.

The source of this sequence is a man in his fifties or sixties who had recovered from COVID-19. The receptor chain draws on TRBV4-2 and TRBJ2-2; the D gene is perhaps TRBD1, from 5 matching bases. The sample was peripheral blood. The DNA is TGTGCCAGCAGCCAAGGGGGCTCGAACACCGGGGAGCTGTTTTTT. It codes for CASSQGGSNTGELFF.